This record concerns one T cell receptor (beta chain) sequence. The antigen is not known. This entry is derived from a study of cytomegalovirus exposure and HLA in healthy donors. This CDR3 region has 16 residues. Germline CDR1 reads SGHVS; CDR2 reads FNYEAQ. V lost 2 bases and J lost 3, with 14 bases in between. General observations from the study: In a later analysis, several top co-occurrence clusters appeared linked to parvovirus B19, influenza, CMV and Epstein-Barr virus. Specificity for CMV antigens was confirmed in vitro for a few of the CMV-associated chains. It has been reported that TCR beta sequences accurately predicted the HLA-A and HLA-B alleles of most subjects.

Use of 60 Vbeta and 13 Jbeta primers characterized the PCR. The assay was immunoSEQ multiplex PCR, and TCRdb's table has in-frame clones only and misses some. Here the sample spans approximately 83,000 clones, more than 75% being singletons. The specimen sequenced was PBMCs. V is TRBV7-6 and J is TRBJ2-1; D is possibly TRBD2 (6 bases). The source is a man aged 18 to 35 in good health and CMV-seronegative. CDR3 loop: CASSLFTQGGYNEQFF. CDR3 nucleotides: TGTGCCAGCAGCTTATTTACCCAGGGAGGCTACAATGAGCAGTTCTTC.